Listed here are 20 T cell receptor beta chains from one sample, sequenced in a study of human T cells and chemical hapten exposure. The time point is: patch test 3, about 24 weeks after DPC sensitization. Documented treatment: therapeutic diphenylcyclopropenone sensitization with weekly scalp DPC. Each CDR3 protein is one row after TCRdb ran MiXCR on the RACE reads. The table shows about 190,000 distinct CDR3 sequences, with around 23% occurring only once. Sequences were derived from whole blood, sampled in connection with sensitization to the hapten diphenylcyclopropenone (DPC). All receptors come from a middle-aged woman with alopecia areata. Some clones in this sample may be carry-over from other donors' samples.

For this clonotype: One end of the junction is discordant with germline, which a read error may explain. The chain is built from TRBV5-5 and TRBJ2-1; 8 bases are shared with TRBD1. CDR1 and CDR2 from the germline V gene are SGHKS and YYEKEE (reference sequence). The length of the CDR3 is 15 residues. The CDR3 bases are TGTGCCAGCAGCTTGCGTCAGGGGGCCTACGATGAGCAGTTCTTC. Amino acids: CASSLRQGAYDEQFF. The whole variable domain, filled in from reference TRBV5-5 and TRBJ2-1, reads DAGVTQSPTHLIKTRGQQVTLRCSPISGHKSVSWYQQVLGQGPQFIFQYYEKEERGRGNFPDRFSARQFPNYSSELNVNALLLGDSALYLCASSLRQGAYDEQFFGPGTRLTVL.

This clonotype was observed a few times. The V and J genes are TRBV6-2 or TRBV6-3 and TRBJ1-5; 7 bases are shared with TRBD1. Per the germline V gene, CDR1 is MNHEY and CDR2 is SVGEGT. V gave up 2 bases and J gave up 10 bases; unmatched junction bases: 8. This CDR3 is 14 amino acids long. CDR3 DNA: TGTGCCAGCAGTTACCCCGACAGGGCTGGACCCCAGCATTTT. It translates to CASSYPDRAGPQHF.

This clonotype appeared a few times. The gene calls are TRBV20-1 and TRBJ1-5, with D possibly being TRBD1 (6 bases). Trimming shortened V by 1 base and J by 1 base, and 14 bases separated the two germline ends. The length of the CDR3 is 16 residues. Looked up from germline, CDR1 is DFQATT and CDR2 is SNEGSKA (reference sequence). In DNA form, the CDR3 reads TGCAGTGCTAGAGGGGGGCAGGGGAGAAGCAATCAGCCCCAGCATTTT. Residues: CSARGGQGRSNQPQHF.

The chain couples TRBV2 to TRBJ2-2; D might be TRBD1 or TRBD2, each matching 5 bases. Germline values: CDR1 SNHLY, CDR2 FYNNEI. This CDR3 comprises 15 residues. The V end was cut by 6 bases, the J end by 1 base, with 12 bases between. The DNA of the CDR3 is TGTGCCAGCAGCCCTGGGGGATGGAACACCGGGGAGCTGTTTTTT. This translates into CASSPGGWNTGELFF.

This clonotype was seen a handful of times. The CDR3 DNA reads as TGTGCCAGCAGCGGACCGTCTCACAATGAGCAGTTCTTC. Protein product: CASSGPSHNEQFF. This chain connects TRBV7-2 to TRBJ2-1; D is ambiguous. There are 13 residues in the CDR3. CDR1 and CDR2 from the germline V gene are SGHTA and FQGNSA. Deletions cut 5 bases from V and 5 bases from J, with 10 bases between.

The chain couples TRBV5-6 to TRBJ1-5; 7 bases fit TRBD1. The CDR3 spans 15 residues. Germline CDR1 SGHDT, CDR2 YYEEEE. The junction had 6 bases not matched to a gene; V was cut back by 0 bases and J by 6 bases. The CDR3 DNA reads TGTGCCAGCAGCTTGGCAGGGGGGATCTCTCAGCCCCAGCATTTT. This codes for CASSLAGGISQPQHF.

Only a few counts were recorded for this clonotype. V usage is TRBV7-8 and J usage is TRBJ2-3, with a possible D match to TRBD1 (5 bases). The CDR3 spans 17 residues. Germline CDR1 SGHVS, CDR2 FQNEAQ. V was pared by 5 bases and J by 0 bases, with 18 bases between. This CDR3 reads CASSRTLLLTSTDTQYF. CDR3 coding DNA: TGTGCCAGCAGCCGGACATTATTACTTACTAGCACAGATACGCAGTATTTT. Supplemented by reference TRBV7-8 and TRBJ2-3, the full variable domain reads GAGVSQSPRYKVAKRGQDVALRCDPISGHVSLFWYQQALGQGPEFLTYFQNEAQLDKSGLPSDRFFAERPEGSVSTLKIQRTQQEDSAVYLCASSRTLLLTSTDTQYFGPGTRLTVL.

This clonotype was observed many times. CDR3 in amino acids: CSVLGLAGADYEQYF. CDR3 sequence (DNA): TGCAGCGTGTTGGGACTAGCGGGAGCGGATTACGAGCAGTACTTC. The J gene is TRBJ2-7, the V gene TRBV29-1; 14 bases fit TRBD2. Looked up from germline, CDR1 is SQVTM and CDR2 is ANQGSEA. CDR3 length equals 15 residues. J gave up 4 bases and V 6 bases, and 8 bases lay outside the gene matches.

As regards this clonotype: This likely comes from a read error, as the CDR3 has no conserved phenylalanine or tryptophan at its end. The DNA is left out, because the CDR3 cannot be placed on it with certainty; the CDR3 is given as TCRdb lists it. V is TRBV6-2 or TRBV6-3 and J is TRBJ2-7; TRBD1, the D gene given by the table, was not confirmed from the DNA. In germline, CDR1 is MNHEY, CDR2 SVGEGT. Including both end residues, the CDR3 is 10 amino acids long. The CDR3 loop is CASDTETGKL.

This clonotype was picked up a small number of times. V is TRBV6-9 and J is TRBJ1-1; 7 bases are shared with TRBD1. Trimming cost V 6 bases and J 2 bases; bases outside gene matches: 6. The CDR3 extends over 14 amino acids. Germline CDR1 MNHGY, CDR2 SVAAGI. The DNA of the CDR3 is TGTGCCAGCAGGACAGGGAGAGGAAACACTGAAGCTTTCTTT. Protein sequence: CASRTGRGNTEAFF.

Ten or more counts support this clonotype. V and J are TRBV7-2 and TRBJ2-3, with TRBD2 matching over 9 bases. Germline V gene sequence: CDR1 SGHTA, CDR2 FQGNSA. This CDR3 has 17 amino acids. After removal of 1 base from V and 2 bases from J, the junction contained 7 bases not matched to a gene. The CDR3 DNA reads TGTGCCAGCAGCTTAGGAGCTAGCGGGGAGTACACAGATACGCAGTATTTT. Translation gives CASSLGASGEYTDTQYF. Filled out from reference TRBV7-2 and TRBJ2-3, the complete variable domain reads GAGVSQSPSNKVTEKGKDVELRCDPISGHTALYWYRQSLGQGLEFLIYFQGNSAPDKSGLPSDRFSAERTGGSVSTLTIQRTQQEDSAVYLCASSLGASGEYTDTQYFGPGTRLTVL.

V and J are TRBV5-1 and TRBJ2-7; 10 bases are shared with TRBD1. The CDR3 is 14 residues long. V lost 5 bases and J lost 6; bases outside the gene matches: 8. Germline V gene lookup returns CDR1 SGHRS and CDR2 YFSETQ. CDR3 nucleotide sequence: TGCGCCAGCAGTCGGGGACAGGGGCTGTCCGAGCAGTACTTC. Translation: CASSRGQGLSEQYF.

This clonotype appeared a few times. The rearrangement uses TRBV28 and TRBJ1-3; TRBD1 matches 7 bases. Germline CDR1 reads MDHEN; CDR2 reads SYDVKM. The length of the CDR3 is 16 residues. Trimming at V came to 5 bases and at J to 3 bases, leaving 10 bases not matched to a gene. The CDR3 DNA is TGTGCCAGCAGTCGCAGGGACAGAGTAGTTGGAAACACCATATATTTT. Protein sequence: CASSRRDRVVGNTIYF.

V and J are TRBV6-2 or TRBV6-3 and TRBJ1-1, with 10 bases matching TRBD1. V was clipped by 2 bases and J by 4 bases; unmatched bases: 13. The CDR3 runs to 18 residues. Germline V CDR1 and CDR2: MNHEY, SVGEGT. The CDR3 region has the DNA TGTGCCAGCAGTTACGATGCCCCGGGACAGGGGATGGGCACTGAAGCTTTCTTT. It codes for CASSYDAPGQGMGTEAFF.

This rearrangement joins TRBV12-3 or TRBV12-4 to TRBJ1-5; TRBD1 agrees at 8 bases. The CDR3 sequence is 15 residues long. With 4 bases clipped from V and 3 bases from J, the junction kept 5 bases outside the gene matches. This CDR3 reads CASSSGQGHNQPQHF. Here the CDR3 DNA reads TGTGCCAGCAGTTCTGGACAGGGTCACAATCAGCCCCAGCATTTT.

A few counts support this clonotype. The gene calls are TRBV20-1 and TRBJ2-1; the match to TRBD2 covers 9 bases. This CDR3 is built from 15 residues. The germline gives CDR1 DFQATT, CDR2 SNEGSKA (reference sequence). V gave up 5 bases and J gave up 4 bases; unmatched junction bases: 9. The CDR3 reads CSASQAGGPYNEQFF. CDR3 DNA: TGCAGTGCTTCCCAAGCGGGAGGCCCATACAATGAGCAGTTCTTC.

This clonotype has only a few counts. The chain combines TRBV24-1 with TRBJ2-2; D is unresolved. The CDR3 consists of 14 residues. The germline V gene has CDR1 KGHDR and CDR2 SFDVKD. The V end lost 12 bases, the J end lost 1 base, and 14 bases lay between the germline ends. Here the CDR3 DNA reads TGTGCCTCCTCGTCGTCGGGGAACACCGGGGAGCTGTTTTTT. This encodes CASSSSGNTGELFF.

The chain is built from TRBV5-1 and TRBJ1-1, with unresolved D. Per germline, CDR1 SGHRS and CDR2 YFSETQ. The V end was cut by 4 bases, the J end by 8 bases, with 15 bases between. The CDR3 spans 13 residues. In DNA form, the CDR3 reads TGCGCCAGCAGCATGGAGGGAGGACTCGAAGCTTTCTTT. Translated: CASSMEGGLEAFF. Full variable domain (outside the CDR3, taken from reference TRBV5-1 and TRBJ1-1): KAGVTQTPRYLIKTRGQQVTLSCSPISGHRSVSWYQQTPGQGLQFLFEYFSETQRNKGNFPGRFSGRQFSNSRSEMNVSTLELGDSALYLCASSMEGGLEAFFGQGTRLTVV.

This chain connects TRBV20-1 to TRBJ1-6, with D unresolved. Trimming took 0 bases from V and 4 from J, leaving 10 bases between them. CDR3 length: 15 residues. Germline V gives CDR1 DFQATT, CDR2 SNEGSKA (reference sequence). In nucleotides, the CDR3 is TGCAGTGCTAGAGATCGCCCGGGATATAATTCACCCCTCCACTTT. Translated, it gives CSARDRPGYNSPLHF.

The chain has TRBV11-2 and TRBJ1-2, with a tentative D call TRBD1 (6 bases). The CDR3 is made up of 16 amino acids. V was shortened by 0 bases and J by 0 bases, with 11 bases between the two germline ends. Germline V gene sequence: CDR1 SGHAT, CDR2 FQNNGV. CDR3 coding DNA: TGTGCCAGCAGCTTAGATAGGGGGGCTTCTAACTATGGCTACACCTTC. Translating it yields CASSLDRGASNYGYTF. Together with reference TRBV11-2 and TRBJ1-2, the CDR3 gives the full variable domain: EAGVAQSPRYKIIEKRQSVAFWCNPISGHATLYWYQQILGQGPKLLIQFQNNGVVDDSQLPKDRFSAERLKGVDSTLKIQPAKLEDSAVYLCASSLDRGASNYGYTFGSGTRLTVV.